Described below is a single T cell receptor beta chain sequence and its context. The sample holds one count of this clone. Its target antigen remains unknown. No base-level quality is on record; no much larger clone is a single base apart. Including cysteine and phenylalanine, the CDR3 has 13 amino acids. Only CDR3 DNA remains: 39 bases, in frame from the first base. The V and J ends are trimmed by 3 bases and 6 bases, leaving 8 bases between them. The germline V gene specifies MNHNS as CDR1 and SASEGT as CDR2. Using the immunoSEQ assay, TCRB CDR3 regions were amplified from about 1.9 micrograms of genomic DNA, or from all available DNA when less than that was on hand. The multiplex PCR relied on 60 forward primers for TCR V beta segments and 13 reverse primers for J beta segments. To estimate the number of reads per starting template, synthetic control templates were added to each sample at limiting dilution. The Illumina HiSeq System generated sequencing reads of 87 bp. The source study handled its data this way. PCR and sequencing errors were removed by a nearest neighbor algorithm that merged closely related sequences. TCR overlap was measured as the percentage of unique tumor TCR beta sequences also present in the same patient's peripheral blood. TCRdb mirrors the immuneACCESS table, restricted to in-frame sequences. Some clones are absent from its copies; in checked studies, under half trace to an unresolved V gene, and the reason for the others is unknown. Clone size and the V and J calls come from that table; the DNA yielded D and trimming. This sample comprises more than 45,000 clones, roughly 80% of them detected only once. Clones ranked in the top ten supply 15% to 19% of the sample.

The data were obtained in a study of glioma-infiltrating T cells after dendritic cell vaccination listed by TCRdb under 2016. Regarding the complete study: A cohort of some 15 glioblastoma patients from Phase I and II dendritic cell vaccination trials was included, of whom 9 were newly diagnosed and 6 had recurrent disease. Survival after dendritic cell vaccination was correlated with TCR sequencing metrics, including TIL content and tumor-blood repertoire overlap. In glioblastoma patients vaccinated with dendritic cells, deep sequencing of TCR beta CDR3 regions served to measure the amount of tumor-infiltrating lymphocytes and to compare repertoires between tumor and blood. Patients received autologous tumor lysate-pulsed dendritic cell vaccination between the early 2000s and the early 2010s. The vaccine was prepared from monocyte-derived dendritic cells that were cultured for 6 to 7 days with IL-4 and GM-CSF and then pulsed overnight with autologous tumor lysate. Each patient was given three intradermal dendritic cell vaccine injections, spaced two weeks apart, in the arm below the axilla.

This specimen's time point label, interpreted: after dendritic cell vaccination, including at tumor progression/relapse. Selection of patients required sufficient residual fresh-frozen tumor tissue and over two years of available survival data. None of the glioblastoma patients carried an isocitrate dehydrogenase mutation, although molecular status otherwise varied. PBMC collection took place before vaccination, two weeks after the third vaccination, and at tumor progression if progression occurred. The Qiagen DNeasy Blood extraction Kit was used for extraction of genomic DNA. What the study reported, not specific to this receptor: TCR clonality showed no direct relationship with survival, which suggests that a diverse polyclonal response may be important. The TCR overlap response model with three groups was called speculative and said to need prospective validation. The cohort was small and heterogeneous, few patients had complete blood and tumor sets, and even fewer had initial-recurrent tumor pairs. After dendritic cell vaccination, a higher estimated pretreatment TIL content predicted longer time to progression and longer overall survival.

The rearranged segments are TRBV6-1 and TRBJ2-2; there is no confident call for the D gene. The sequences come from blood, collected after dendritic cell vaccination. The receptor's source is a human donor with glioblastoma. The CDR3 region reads CASSDLYPGELFF. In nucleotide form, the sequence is TGTGCCAGCAGTGACCTATACCCCGGGGAGCTGTTTTTT.